One and the same sample provided the 30 T cell receptor beta chains below, sequenced in a study of blood T cell repertoires in COVID-19. Data came from immunoSEQ multiplex PCR; TCRdb stores just in-frame clones and leaves some out. The data hold 200,000 to 300,000 clones, with around 82% observed a single time. Sequenced material: peripheral blood. These receptors were taken from a human donor in a cohort sampled during active COVID-19.

The chain has TRBV11-2 and TRBJ2-7, with D maybe TRBD2 (6 bases). Germline V gives CDR1 SGHAT, CDR2 FQNNGV. Between the trimmed V and J ends, which lost 1 base and 0 bases, there was a span of 10 bases. The length of the CDR3 is 15 residues. This CDR3 reads CASSLGRGSSYEQYF. The DNA for the CDR3 is TGTGCCAGCAGCTTAGGCCGGGGGAGCTCCTACGAGCAGTACTTC.

V is TRBV11-2 and J is TRBJ1-1, with a weak D call TRBD1 (5 bases). Germline CDR1 reads SGHAT; CDR2 reads FQNNGV. The V gene lost 0 bases and the J gene lost 7 bases, with 6 bases spanning the gap. The CDR3 has 12 residues. The CDR3 is CASSLEGGEAFF. CDR3 in DNA: TGTGCCAGCAGCTTAGAGGGGGGTGAAGCTTTCTTT.

This clone was seen just once. The chain employs TRBV9 and TRBJ2-5, with D perhaps matching TRBD2 (6 bases). The V and J ends lost 7 bases and 1 base respectively, with 14 bases between them. The CDR3 is 14 residues long. Germline lookup yields CDR1 SGDLS and CDR2 YYNGEE. CDR3 loop: CASASGVGQETQYF. In DNA, the CDR3 is TGTGCCAGCGCCTCGGGGGTTGGCCAAGAGACCCAGTACTTC.

The table lists this clone with a count of one. V and J are TRBV19 and TRBJ1-1, with 7 nucleotides matching TRBD1. This CDR3 is built from 13 residues. The V gene end was trimmed by 10 bases and the J gene end by 4 bases; junction bases not matched to a gene: 9. The germline V gene encodes CDR1 LNHDA and CDR2 SQIVND (reference sequence). The chain's CDR3 is CATNRGAGTEAFF. Here the CDR3 DNA reads TGTGCCACCAACAGGGGCGCGGGCACTGAAGCTTTCTTT.

The chain carries TRBV28 and TRBJ2-7; the D is unclear. V lost 2 bases and J 0 bases, leaving 5 bases between the germline ends. CDR1 MDHEN and CDR2 SYDVKM come from the germline V gene. CDR3 length equals 13 residues. The CDR3 here is CASSLPISYEQYF. As DNA, the CDR3 is TGTGCCAGCAGTTTACCAATCTCCTACGAGCAGTACTTC.

The chain couples TRBV6-5 to TRBJ1-1; no clear D. The germline CDR1 and CDR2 sequences are MNHEY and SVGAGI. The ends were cut back, 6 bases at V and 4 bases at J, with 15 bases in the middle. The length of the CDR3 is 14 residues. The CDR3 nucleotides are TGTGCCAGCAGCGTAGGGAGGATGGTCACTGAAGCTTTCTTT. Amino acids: CASSVGRMVTEAFF.

V is TRBV5-1 and J is TRBJ1-1, with TRBD1 as a possible D gene (6 bases). Trimming took 3 bases from V and 2 from J, leaving 14 bases between them. Germline V gene lookup returns CDR1 SGHRS and CDR2 YFSETQ. The CDR3 covers 15 residues. The CDR3 DNA reads TGCGCCAGCAGCTCCGCCGGGGGGCCCAACACTGAAGCTTTCTTT. This gives the protein CASSSAGGPNTEAFF.

The J gene is TRBJ2-1, the V gene TRBV3-1 (or the pseudogene TRBV3-2); 11 bases align to TRBD2. The V gene end was trimmed by 5 bases and the J gene end by 8 bases; junction bases not matched to a gene: 5. From germline, CDR1 is LGHDT and CDR2 YNNKEL (reference sequence). This CDR3 has 14 amino acids. The CDR3 region has the DNA TGTGCCAGCAGCTCTAGCGGGGGGCGTTATGAGCAGTTCTTC. This gives the protein CASSSSGGRYEQFF.

The J gene is TRBJ1-4, the V gene TRBV10-2; possible D gene TRBD1, 5 bases. CDR1 is WSHSY, CDR2 SAAADI, per germline. Trimming left V 2 bases short and J 0 bases short, with 7 bases between. CDR3 size: 15 residues. The CDR3 DNA reads as TGCGCCAGCAGTGAGCGGGGGGCAACTAATGAAAAACTGTTTTTT. Translation: CASSERGATNEKLFF.

The chain links TRBV12-5 to TRBJ1-1, with D possibly being TRBD1 (6 bases). Germline CDR1 reads LGHNT; CDR2 reads FRNRAP. This CDR3 is 14 amino acids long. The V and J ends lost 3 bases and 1 base respectively, with 9 bases between them. CDR3 sequence (DNA): TGTGCTAGTGGTTTCGAACAGGGGAACACTGAAGCTTTCTTT. Its protein is CASGFEQGNTEAFF.

The chain is built from TRBV9 and TRBJ1-2; TRBD1 is a possible D gene (6 bases). The CDR3 loop spans 16 amino acids. The ends were cut back, 0 bases at V and 0 bases at J, with 12 bases in the middle. Germline assignment: CDR1 SGDLS and CDR2 YYNGEE. The CDR3 nucleotides are TGTGCCAGCAGCGTAGGGGGGCCAGGGACTAACTATGGCTACACCTTC. Its protein is CASSVGGPGTNYGYTF.

This clone was seen ten or more times. V gene TRBV4-1 combines with J gene TRBJ1-4; TRBD1 matches 7 bases. This CDR3 has 16 residues. Germline CDR1 and CDR2: MGHRA and YSYEKL. The ends lost 1 base at V and 4 bases at J; junction bases unmatched: 6. The CDR3 nucleotides read TGCGCCAGCAGCCAAGTCGCAGGGGACAGTAATGAAAAACTGTTTTTT. Protein: CASSQVAGDSNEKLFF.

The chain recombines TRBV9 with TRBJ2-5, with D possibly TRBD1 on 5 matching bases. The CDR3 is made up of 15 amino acids. The ends were cut back, 4 bases at V and 2 bases at J, with 15 bases in the middle. Germline CDR1 is SGDLS and CDR2 is YYNGEE. CDR3 sequence reads: CASSPKGDLQETQYF. DNA of the CDR3: TGTGCCAGCAGCCCAAAAGGGGATTTGCAAGAGACCCAGTACTTC.

Turning to this clone: Other DNA sequences in this specimen translate into the identical CDR3. The chain links TRBV19 to TRBJ2-3; the match to TRBD1 covers 8 bases. Germline CDR1 is LNHDA and CDR2 is SQIVND (reference sequence). The ends lost 3 bases at V and 0 bases at J; junction bases unmatched: 2. The CDR3 has 15 amino acids. The CDR3 reads CASSIRGLSTDTQYF. CDR3 sequence (DNA): TGTGCCAGTAGTATCAGGGGGCTGAGCACAGATACGCAGTATTTT. Variable domain in full (rest from reference TRBV19 and TRBJ2-3): DGGITQSPKYLFRKEGQNVTLSCEQNLNHDAMYWYRQDPGQGLRLIYYSQIVNDFQKGDIAEGYSVSREKKESFPLTVTSAQKNPTAFYLCASSIRGLSTDTQYFGPGTRLTVL.

This chain links TRBV11-2 with TRBJ2-2, with 12 positions matching TRBD2. The CDR3 contains 16 residues. The germline V gene has CDR1 SGHAT and CDR2 FQNNGV. Trimming cost V 5 bases and J 4 bases; bases outside gene matches: 5. CDR3 sequence reads: CASSPRLAGVTGELFF. CDR3 DNA: TGTGCCAGCAGCCCGCGACTAGCGGGGGTCACCGGGGAGCTGTTTTTT.

The rearrangement uses TRBV15 and TRBJ2-2; 8 bases fit TRBD2. V dropped 8 bases and J dropped 6; count of bases not matched to a gene: 11. The CDR3 runs 15 residues. From germline, CDR1 is LNHNV and CDR2 YYDKDF (reference sequence). The CDR3 spells CATRGRSSGPGELFF. The CDR3 DNA reads TGTGCCACCCGCGGGAGGTCCTCGGGTCCCGGGGAGCTGTTTTTT.

V and J are TRBV3-1 (or the pseudogene TRBV3-2) and TRBJ2-3; 7 bases line up with TRBD2. The junction had 7 bases not matched to a gene; V was cut back by 4 bases and J by 3 bases. The CDR3 totals 15 residues. The germline CDR1 and CDR2 sequences are LGHDT and YNNKEL (reference sequence). The CDR3 DNA sequence: TGTGCCAGCAGCCTCCCCGCGGGAGCGACAGATACGCAGTATTTT. It translates to CASSLPAGATDTQYF.

The chain has TRBV5-8 and TRBJ2-5, with 12 bases that match TRBD2. In germline, CDR1 is SGHTS, CDR2 YDEGEE. CDR3 length: 17 amino acids. V gave up 0 bases and J gave up 6 bases; unmatched junction bases: 9. CDR3 in DNA: TGTGCCAGCAGCTTGGGTGCTAGCGGGAGGGCCGTGAAGACCCAGTACTTC. It is translated as CASSLGASGRAVKTQYF.

The chain recombines TRBV6-2 or TRBV6-3 with TRBJ2-2, with TRBD1 matching over 7 bases. The CDR3 has 16 amino acids. Germline CDR1 reads MNHEY; CDR2 reads SVGEGT. V was clipped by 2 bases and J by 0 bases; unmatched bases: 3. The CDR3 region is CASSYTDRPNTGELFF. The CDR3 DNA is TGTGCCAGCAGTTACACGGACAGGCCGAACACCGGGGAGCTGTTTTTT.

This clone showed up just a few times. The CDR3 DNA reads as TGCGCCAGCAGCTTCGGACAGTACGGGGAGCTGTTTTTT. It is translated as CASSFGQYGELFF. This sequence joins TRBV5-1 and TRBJ2-2; a possible D gene is TRBD1 (6 bases). Germline CDR1 SGHRS, CDR2 YFSETQ. The V gene lost 2 bases and the J gene lost 7 bases, with 9 bases spanning the gap. The CDR3 totals 13 residues.

V is TRBV2 and J is TRBJ2-1; D is unresolved. This CDR3 is 15 amino acids long. CDR1 is SNHLY and CDR2 is FYNNEI in the germline V gene. V was pared by 3 bases and J by 1 base, with 10 bases between. Here the CDR3 reads CASSDGSRSYNEQFF. DNA for the CDR3: TGTGCCAGCAGTGATGGGTCGAGGTCCTACAATGAGCAGTTCTTC.

This rearrangement joins TRBV27 to TRBJ2-3; a weak D match, TRBD1 (5 bases). The germline gives CDR1 MNHEY, CDR2 SMNVEV (reference sequence). Trimming took off 5 bases at V and 3 bases at J, with 12 bases between the two ends. CDR3 length: 14 residues. DNA of the CDR3: TGTGCCAGCAGTCAAAACAGGATAACAGATACGCAGTATTTT. This codes for CASSQNRITDTQYF.

V usage is TRBV7-9 and J usage is TRBJ1-3; maybe TRBD1 (5 bases). V was trimmed by 6 bases and J by 1 base, leaving 13 bases between them. The CDR3 loop spans 15 amino acids. CDR1 and CDR2 (germline): SEHNR, FQNEAQ (reference sequence). CDR3 nucleotides: TGTGCCAGCAGAGGATGGGGCACATCTGGAAACACCATATATTTT. This gives the protein CASRGWGTSGNTIYF. Drawing the rest from reference TRBV7-9 and TRBJ1-3, the complete variable domain is DTGVSQNPRHKITKRGQNVTFRCDPISEHNRLYWYRQTLGQGPEFLTYFQNEAQLEKSRLLSDRFSAERPKGSFSTLEIQRTEQGDSAMYLCASRGWGTSGNTIYFGEGSWLTVV.

In this sample, this clone turned up a few times. This chain joins TRBV5-4 and TRBJ2-1, with a tentative D call TRBD1 (6 bases). There are 15 residues in the CDR3. The V gene lost 0 bases and the J gene lost 5 bases, with 12 bases spanning the gap. Germline V gives CDR1 SGHNT, CDR2 YYREEE (reference sequence). Here the CDR3 reads CASSLVMGANNEQFF. The CDR3 coding sequence is TGTGCCAGCAGCTTGGTAATGGGGGCAAACAATGAGCAGTTCTTC.

This clone has only a few counts. The chain links TRBV24-1 to TRBJ1-2, with TRBD1 identical over 8 bases. Trimming removed 4 bases from V and 5 bases from J; junction bases left unmatched: 5. CDR1 is KGHDR and CDR2 is SFDVKD in the germline V gene. The length of the CDR3 is 14 residues. The chain's CDR3 is CATSDTRTGYGYTF. CDR3 nucleotide sequence: TGTGCCACCAGTGACACACGGACAGGGTATGGCTACACCTTC.

This sequence joins TRBV6-5 and TRBJ1-4, with 9 bases aligning to TRBD1. The CDR3 covers 15 residues. CDR1 is MNHEY and CDR2 is SVGAGI in the germline V gene. V lost 0 bases and J lost 9; bases outside the gene matches: 5. The CDR3 sequence is CASSYSTQGAKKLFF. CDR3 nucleotide sequence: TGTGCCAGCAGTTACTCTACACAGGGGGCGAAAAAACTGTTTTTT.

This clone appeared a single time. Here the CDR3 reads CASSELRGASEKLFF. The CDR3 DNA sequence: TGTGCCAGCAGTGAATTACGGGGGGCGAGTGAAAAACTGTTTTTT. The rearrangement uses TRBV2 and TRBJ1-4, with D tentatively TRBD1 (6 bases). This CDR3 comprises 15 residues. CDR1 and CDR2 (germline): SNHLY, FYNNEI. Trimming took 2 bases from V and 7 from J, leaving 14 bases between them. The full variable domain, completed using reference TRBV2 and TRBJ1-4, is EPEVTQTPSHQVTQMGQEVILRCVPISNHLYFYWYRQILGQKVEFLVSFYNNEISEKSEIFDDQFSVERPDGSNFTLKIRSTKLEDSAMYFCASSELRGASEKLFFGSGTQLSVL.

The chain is built from TRBV18 and TRBJ2-3, with 11 bases matching TRBD2. Germline V gene lookup returns CDR1 KGHSH and CDR2 LQKENI. This CDR3 is 15 amino acids long. J was trimmed by 4 bases and V by 4 bases; bases with no gene match: 4. The CDR3 DNA sequence: TGTGCCAGCTCACAACTAGCGGGAGCCGCAGATACGCAGTATTTT. Translating gives CASSQLAGAADTQYF.

This clone was found once. This chain uses TRBV18 with TRBJ1-2; 9 bases are shared with TRBD1. This CDR3 spans 14 amino acids. The V segment lost 3 bases and the J segment 8 bases; nucleotides outside the gene matches: 7. The germline V gene encodes CDR1 KGHSH and CDR2 LQKENI. The CDR3 nucleotides are TGTGCCAGCTCACCCCTGGGACAGGGAGGAGGCTACACCTTC. Protein: CASSPLGQGGGYTF.

This chain connects TRBV2 to TRBJ1-5; D remains unclear. V lost 6 bases to trimming and J lost 3 bases, with 9 bases between them. The CDR3 is 13 residues long. Germline loops: CDR1 SNHLY, CDR2 FYNNEI. This CDR3 is CASRQLTNQPQHF. CDR3 nucleotides: TGTGCCAGCAGACAGCTCACCAATCAGCCCCAGCATTTT.